These 30 T cell receptor beta chains came from one sample sequenced in a study of T cell responses to AZD1222 COVID-19 vaccine. Clones were sequenced by immunoSEQ multiplex PCR, and TCRdb holds only the in-frame ones, with some missing. Altogether roughly 150,000 clones are present, less than 95% being singletons, with the ten largest covering 4.4%. The sample in question was peripheral blood, obtained on day 0 of AZD1222 vaccination. The receptor source for this set is an adult in good health.

This sequence joins TRBV6-2 or TRBV6-3 and TRBJ1-5; 9 bases are a match to TRBD1. This CDR3 comprises 19 residues. Germline values: CDR1 MNHEY, CDR2 SVGEGT. V was clipped by 5 bases and J by 1 base; unmatched bases: 15. CDR3 bases: TGTGCCAGCAGTCCACTGAGGGGACAGGGAATAGGGAGCAATCAGCCCCAGCATTTT. Translated, it gives CASSPLRGQGIGSNQPQHF.

This sequence joins TRBV18 and TRBJ1-3; D is unclear. The V end was cut by 2 bases, the J end by 4 bases, with 12 bases between. Germline lookup yields CDR1 KGHSH and CDR2 LQKENI. The CDR3 covers 15 residues. The CDR3 loop reads CASSPEGGPGNTIYF. Written as DNA, the CDR3 is TGTGCCAGCTCACCAGAGGGAGGACCCGGAAACACCATATATTTT.

This clone was counted a single time. The chain combines TRBV3-1 (or the pseudogene TRBV3-2) with TRBJ1-1, with D uncertain. Germline V gene sequence: CDR1 LGHDT, CDR2 YNNKEL (reference sequence). The CDR3 extends over 12 amino acids. With 1 base removed from V and 6 bases from J, the gap between germline ends came to 6 bases. CDR3 coding DNA: TGTGCCAGCAGCCAAGGTTATTCTGAAGCTTTCTTT. The encoded protein is CASSQGYSEAFF.

J is TRBJ1-1 and V is TRBV11-2; a possible D gene is TRBD1 (5 bases). The CDR3 has 13 amino acids. V was shortened by 5 bases and J by 1 base, with 8 bases between the two germline ends. Germline lookup yields CDR1 SGHAT and CDR2 FQNNGV. CDR3 protein: CASSPRANTEAFF. The CDR3 DNA follows: TGTGCCAGCAGCCCCAGGGCGAACACTGAAGCTTTCTTT.

This clone was seen once. J is TRBJ2-6 and V is TRBV5-1, with TRBD2 identical over 14 bases. Germline V gene lookup returns CDR1 SGHRS and CDR2 YFSETQ. This CDR3 region has 22 residues. Trimming cost V 3 bases and J 0 bases; bases outside gene matches: 14. Here the CDR3 reads CASSSSPGLAGDRGSGANVLTF. Here the CDR3 DNA reads TGCGCCAGCAGCTCGTCACCGGGACTAGCGGGAGACAGGGGCTCTGGGGCCAACGTCCTGACTTTC.

This clone appeared a single time. Written as DNA, the CDR3 is TGTGCCAGCAGCGTAGCAACAGGGGGGAACTATGGCTACACCTTC. This encodes CASSVATGGNYGYTF. The V gene is TRBV9, the J gene TRBJ1-2; 8 nucleotides align to TRBD1. V lost 0 bases, J lost 2 bases, and 3 bases stayed unmatched. Per the germline V gene, CDR1 is SGDLS and CDR2 is YYNGEE. This CDR3 has 15 amino acids.

The chain couples TRBV4-1 to TRBJ1-1, with D uncertain. Germline V gives CDR1 MGHRA, CDR2 YSYEKL. The CDR3 runs 15 residues. Deletions cut 0 bases from V and 1 base from J, with 9 bases between. This CDR3 is CASSQETATNTEAFF. The DNA of the CDR3 is TGCGCCAGCAGCCAAGAGACCGCTACGAACACTGAAGCTTTCTTT.

This chain uses TRBV19 with TRBJ2-7, with D unresolved. Germline-derived CDR1 and CDR2 are LNHDA and SQIVND (reference sequence). With 1 base removed from V and 6 bases from J, the gap between germline ends came to 19 bases. CDR3 length equals 16 residues. CDR3 sequence reads: CASSIVLGNSWAEQYF. CDR3 sequence (DNA): TGTGCCAGTAGTATAGTTCTAGGGAATAGCTGGGCCGAGCAGTACTTC.

The chain combines TRBV14 with TRBJ1-2, with D possibly TRBD1 on 6 matching bases. The V gene's germline CDR1 is SGHDN and CDR2 FVKESK. This CDR3 contains 16 residues. Trimming shortened V by 2 bases and J by 2 bases, and 15 bases separated the two germline ends. CDR3 in DNA: TGTGCCAGCAGCCAACAGGGGTCCCAACCCAACTATGGCTACACCTTC. Its protein product is CASSQQGSQPNYGYTF.

The rearrangement links TRBV7-2 to TRBJ2-7; possibly TRBD2 for D (8 bases). V lost 4 bases to trimming and J lost 6 bases, with 19 bases between them. CDR1 and CDR2 from the germline V gene are SGHTA and FQGNSA. This CDR3 has 15 residues. The CDR3 loop is CASSSTGAGGGEQYF. CDR3 coding DNA: TGTGCCAGCAGCTCCACAGGGGCGGGGGGAGGCGAGCAGTACTTC.

This clone showed up just once. The chain has TRBV6-2 or TRBV6-3 and TRBJ1-3, with D unresolved. V was pared by 6 bases and J by 4 bases, with 7 bases between. CDR1 is MNHEY, CDR2 SVGEGT, per germline. CDR3 length: 12 residues. Written as DNA, the CDR3 is TGTGCCAGCAGCCGAAAAGGAAACACCATATATTTT. Translation gives CASSRKGNTIYF.

V gene TRBV2 combines with J gene TRBJ2-7; 7 bases align to TRBD1. The length of the CDR3 is 15 residues. Looked up from germline, CDR1 is SNHLY and CDR2 is FYNNEI. V shed 4 bases and J 3 bases; nucleotides not matched to a gene: 9. This chain's CDR3 is CASSGVGTAVYEQYF. DNA for the CDR3: TGTGCCAGCAGTGGGGTAGGGACAGCTGTCTACGAGCAGTACTTC.

This rearrangement joins TRBV7-9 to TRBJ1-2; TRBD1 aligns across 8 bases. CDR1 SEHNR and CDR2 FQNEAQ come from the germline V gene (reference sequence). The junction had 9 bases not matched to a gene; V was cut back by 8 bases and J by 7 bases. The CDR3 runs to 13 residues. The DNA of the CDR3 is TGTGCCAGCCCCCGTGACAGGGGTTCTGGCTACACCTTC. The encoded protein is CASPRDRGSGYTF.

The CDR3 sequence: CASSLSYTEAFF. The CDR3 region has the DNA TGTGCCAGCAGCTTATCTTACACTGAAGCTTTCTTT. This chain joins TRBV11-2 and TRBJ1-1, with no clear D. V shed 2 bases and J shed 3 bases, with 4 bases lying between them. Germline loops: CDR1 SGHAT, CDR2 FQNNGV. The CDR3 has 12 amino acids. The full variable domain, with the rest looked up from reference TRBV11-2 and TRBJ1-1, is EAGVAQSPRYKIIEKRQSVAFWCNPISGHATLYWYQQILGQGPKLLIQFQNNGVVDDSQLPKDRFSAERLKGVDSTLKIQPAKLEDSAVYLCASSLSYTEAFFGQGTRLTVV.

The rearrangement uses TRBV25-1 and TRBJ1-1; D is uncertain. The CDR3 totals 17 residues. Trimming cost V 2 bases and J 3 bases, with 19 bases left between them. Germline CDR1 MGHDK, CDR2 SYGVNS. CDR3 nucleotides: TGTGCCAGCAGTGAAATTTCCGGCCGCGGTGAATACACTGAAGCTTTCTTT. Protein product: CASSEISGRGEYTEAFF.

This chain links TRBV5-1 with TRBJ2-7; D remains ambiguous. The CDR3 loop spans 13 amino acids. In germline, CDR1 is SGHRS, CDR2 YFSETQ. V was cut by 4 bases and J by 7 bases, with 15 bases left in between. The CDR3 loop reads CASSDWMLEEQYF. DNA of the CDR3: TGCGCCAGCAGCGATTGGATGCTGGAGGAGCAGTACTTC.

This clone was detected once. CDR3 DNA sequence: TGTGCCAGCAGTCCGCTAATGCGGGACACCTACGAGCAGTACTTC. Protein product: CASSPLMRDTYEQYF. This rearrangement joins TRBV5-6 to TRBJ2-7; D might be TRBD1 or TRBD2, each matching 6 bases. CDR3 length equals 15 residues. V gave up 5 bases and J gave up 2 bases, with 17 bases separating them. CDR1 and CDR2 from the germline V gene are SGHDT and YYEEEE. Based on the CDR3 plus reference TRBV5-6 and TRBJ2-7, the full variable domain is DAGVTQSPTHLIKTRGQQVTLRCSPKSGHDTVSWYQQALGQGPQFIFQYYEEEERQRGNFPDRFSGHQFPNYSSELNVNALLLGDSALYLCASSPLMRDTYEQYFGPGTRLTVT.

This clone was observed a single time. The rearrangement uses TRBV7-9 and TRBJ2-7; perhaps TRBD2 as D (7 bases). This CDR3 contains 16 residues. V lost 5 bases to trimming and J lost 7 bases, with 24 bases between them. Germline values: CDR1 SEHNR, CDR2 FQNEAQ (reference sequence). CDR3 residues: CASSPIVGGGVREQYF. The CDR3 DNA reads as TGTGCCAGCAGCCCCATCGTAGGGGGGGGAGTGCGAGAGCAGTACTTC.

This sequence joins TRBV5-5 and TRBJ1-5; TRBD1 matches 10 bases. With 4 bases clipped from V and 1 base from J, the junction kept 5 bases outside the gene matches. The CDR3 extends over 16 amino acids. From germline, CDR1 is SGHKS and CDR2 YYEKEE (reference sequence). CDR3 in amino acids: CASSTGTGASNQPQHF. The CDR3 nucleotides are TGTGCCAGCAGCACAGGGACAGGGGCAAGCAATCAGCCCCAGCATTTT.

This clone has only one observation. The CDR3 spells CASSHSGSSVEQYF. DNA for the CDR3: TGCGCCAGCAGCCACAGCGGGAGTTCTGTCGAGCAGTACTTC. This chain uses TRBV4-3 with TRBJ2-7; TRBD2 agrees at 8 bases. This CDR3 is built from 14 residues. Germline loops: CDR1 LGHNA, CDR2 YSLEER. J was trimmed by 6 bases and V by 3 bases; bases with no gene match: 7.

The sample holds one count of this clone. V gene TRBV19 combines with J gene TRBJ2-3; D is tentatively TRBD1 or TRBD2 (5 bases each). V lost 8 bases to trimming and J lost 5 bases, with 17 bases between them. CDR1 and CDR2 from the germline V gene are LNHDA and SQIVND (reference sequence). There are 14 residues in the CDR3. Here the CDR3 DNA reads TGTGCCAGTCGGGACCGCCCTGAATTAGATACGCAGTATTTT. Translation gives CASRDRPELDTQYF.

This clone was observed a single time. V is TRBV28 and J is TRBJ2-2; 7 bases match TRBD1. This CDR3 comprises 15 residues. V was pared by 3 bases and J by 7 bases, with 8 bases of the junction left unmatched. The germline V gene encodes CDR1 MDHEN and CDR2 SYDVKM. CDR3 DNA sequence: TGTGCCAGCAGTTTGCCAGGGGGAAGGATCGGGGAGCTGTTTTTT. Translated, it gives CASSLPGGRIGELFF.

This rearrangement joins TRBV5-1 to TRBJ2-7; 8 positions match TRBD2. The V gene end was trimmed by 6 bases and the J gene end by 4 bases; junction bases not matched to a gene: 6. From germline, CDR1 is SGHRS and CDR2 YFSETQ. The CDR3 runs 13 residues. CDR3 sequence: CASTTGGGYEQYF. The CDR3 nucleotides read TGCGCCAGCACCACGGGAGGGGGATACGAGCAGTACTTC.

The V gene is TRBV11-3, the J gene TRBJ1-1; D perhaps matches TRBD1 (6 bases). Germline V gene lookup returns CDR1 SGHNT and CDR2 YENEEA. This CDR3 is built from 14 residues. The V end was cut by 0 bases, the J end by 2 bases, with 7 bases between. The CDR3 DNA is TGTGCCAGCAGCTTAGAAGGGGGTAACACTGAAGCTTTCTTT. Its translation: CASSLEGGNTEAFF.

This chain uses TRBV13 with TRBJ1-1; possibly TRBD1 for D (6 bases). V shed 5 bases and J shed 3 bases, with 13 bases lying between them. Germline V gene lookup returns CDR1 PRHDT and CDR2 FYEKMQ (reference sequence). This CDR3 comprises 14 residues. CDR3 in amino acids: CASSKYQGYTEAFF. In nucleotides, the CDR3 is TGTGCCAGCAGCAAATACCAGGGGTACACTGAAGCTTTCTTT.

The chain joins TRBV5-4 to TRBJ2-1; no definite D call. Germline V gene sequence: CDR1 SGHNT, CDR2 YYREEE (reference sequence). This CDR3 contains 15 residues. V was cut by 4 bases and J by 0 bases, with 11 bases left in between. CDR3 residues: CASSPGRNSYNEQFF. CDR3 bases: TGTGCCAGCAGCCCTGGACGTAACTCCTACAATGAGCAGTTCTTC.

The chain employs TRBV5-1 and TRBJ1-1; D might be TRBD1 (6 bases). CDR3 length: 13 residues. The germline V gene encodes CDR1 SGHRS and CDR2 YFSETQ. Trimming shortened V by 4 bases and J by 1 base, and 8 bases separated the two germline ends. CDR3 in amino acids: CASSTGQNTEAFF. CDR3 DNA: TGCGCCAGCAGCACGGGACAGAACACTGAAGCTTTCTTT.

The rearrangement uses TRBV2 and TRBJ2-1; D uncertain. Trimming stripped 2 bases from V and 3 bases from J, with 5 bases between. The CDR3 is 13 residues long. Looked up from germline, CDR1 is SNHLY and CDR2 is FYNNEI. CDR3 sequence (DNA): TGTGCCAGCAGTGAAACAAACTACAATGAGCAGTTCTTC. This codes for CASSETNYNEQFF.

The chain carries TRBV5-4 and TRBJ2-5, with D perhaps TRBD2 (6 bases). The V gene's germline CDR1 is SGHNT and CDR2 YYREEE (reference sequence). The CDR3 is 18 residues long. V dropped 4 bases and J dropped 5 bases, with 27 bases sitting between them. The DNA for the CDR3 is TGTGCCAGCAGCCCGGGCGGCTTCGTTGGCGGGACTGTGGAGACCCAGTACTTC. As protein: CASSPGGFVGGTVETQYF.

The gene calls are TRBV28 and TRBJ2-7, with 8 bases identical to TRBD1. Germline-derived CDR1 and CDR2 are MDHEN and SYDVKM. The CDR3 is made up of 19 amino acids. V shed 3 bases, J shed 7 bases, and the junction held 23 bases outside the gene matches. CDR3 in amino acids: CASSLGFGLGTGGRGEQYF. In nucleotides, the CDR3 is TGTGCCAGCAGTTTGGGGTTCGGTTTGGGGACAGGCGGTCGTGGGGAGCAGTACTTC.